These T cell receptor beta chains were read from a single sample in a study of T cell repertoires in cytomegalovirus infection. Their target antigens are unknown. TCRdb re-analysed the reads in MiXCR, keeping a single row per CDR3 protein. The repertoire includes about 920,000 distinct CDR3 sequences, roughly 30% of them detected once, and over 13% sits in the top ten. The material sequenced was cultured CD8+ T cells from PBMCs, taken from culture after CMV antigen stimulation. The receptors originated from a human donor in good health (CMV status not recorded). Some clones in this sample may be carry-over from other donors' samples. Each CDR3 is given with its conserved first and last residue. D genes are given only for firm matches. Only part of the rows carry a size: once, few, many, or a class if the clone is expanded.

V gene: TRBV12-3/TRBV12-4
D gene: .
J gene: TRBJ1-5
CDR3 length: 13
clone size: many
CDR3 DNA: TGTGCCAGCAGCTTGGTTAGCAATCAGCCCCAGCATTTT
CDR3 protein: CASSLVSNQPQHF

V gene: TRBV7-6
D gene: .
J gene: TRBJ1-1
CDR3 length: 13
clone size: many
CDR3 DNA: TGTGCCAGCAGCTCCGCACAGAACACTGAAGCTTTCTTT
CDR3 protein: CASSSAQNTEAFF

V gene: TRBV20-1
D gene: TRBD2
J gene: TRBJ2-7
CDR3 length: 15
clone size: once
CDR3 DNA: TGCAGTGCTAGAGAGGAGGCGGGGGACCCCTACGAGCAGTACTTC
CDR3 protein: CSAREEAGDPYEQYF

V gene: TRBV7-6
D gene: TRBD2
J gene: TRBJ2-1
CDR3 length: 15
clone size: many
CDR3 DNA: TGTGCCAGCAGCCCCGGGACTAGCGGGGGAATTGAGCAGTTCTTC
CDR3 protein: CASSPGTSGGIEQFF

V gene: TRBV29-1
D gene: .
J gene: TRBJ2-2
CDR3 length: 14
clone size: .
CDR3 DNA: TGCAGCGTTGACAGTACGACGAACACCGGGGAGCTGTTTTTT
CDR3 protein: CSVDSTTNTGELFF

V gene: TRBV7-9
D gene: TRBD2
J gene: TRBJ2-1
CDR3 length: 18
clone size: .
CDR3 DNA: TGTGCCAGCAGCGGACTGAGGGCTAGCGGGGATTCCTACAATGAGCAGTTCTTC
CDR3 protein: CASSGLRASGDSYNEQFF

V gene: TRBV7-6
D gene: TRBD2
J gene: TRBJ2-3
CDR3 length: 18
clone size: .
CDR3 DNA: TGTGCCAGCAGCAAATCTTCGACTAGCGGGGGACCCACAGATACGCAGTATTTT
CDR3 protein: CASSKSSTSGGPTDTQYF

V gene: TRBV7-6
D gene: .
J gene: TRBJ1-3
CDR3 length: 15
clone size: many
CDR3 DNA: TGTGCCAGCAGCTTAGAGTGGGGGCCCGGAAACACCATATATTTT
CDR3 protein: CASSLEWGPGNTIYF

V gene: TRBV14
D gene: .
J gene: TRBJ2-5
CDR3 length: 14
clone size: .
CDR3 DNA: TGTGCCAGCAGCCGCTCCTCAGGGTGGGAGACCCAGTACTTC
CDR3 protein: CASSRSSGWETQYF

V gene: TRBV5-4
D gene: TRBD1
J gene: TRBJ1-2
CDR3 length: 15
clone size: .
CDR3 DNA: TGTGTCAGCAGCTTGGACACCTACAGGGGTTATGGCTACACCTTC
CDR3 protein: CVSSLDTYRGYGYTF

V gene: TRBV7-6
D gene: .
J gene: TRBJ1-5
CDR3 length: 12
clone size: few
CDR3 DNA: TGTGCCAGCAGCTTAATGGATCAGCCCCAGCATTTT
CDR3 protein: CASSLMDQPQHF

V gene: TRBV7-9
D gene: .
J gene: TRBJ1-1
CDR3 length: 18
clone size: many
CDR3 DNA: TGTGCCAGCAGCCCCTCTGAATGGGCCAAGGAGGGAAACACTGAAGCTTTCTTT
CDR3 protein: CASSPSEWAKEGNTEAFF

V gene: TRBV7-8
D gene: .
J gene: TRBJ2-1
CDR3 length: 16
clone size: .
CDR3 DNA: TGTGCCAGCAGCCCGAACCGGGACAATCCGTACAATGAGCAGTTCTTC
CDR3 protein: CASSPNRDNPYNEQFF

V gene: TRBV24-1
D gene: .
J gene: TRBJ1-4
CDR3 length: 16
clone size: few
CDR3 DNA: TGTGCCACCAGTGACACCGGGGGGCCGCACGCTGAAAAACTGTTTTTT
CDR3 protein: CATSDTGGPHAEKLFF

V gene: TRBV29-1
D gene: TRBD1
J gene: TRBJ1-2
CDR3 length: 13
clone size: .
CDR3 DNA: TGCAGCGTTGGCTCCGGGACAGAATATGGCTACACCTTC
CDR3 protein: CSVGSGTEYGYTF

V gene: TRBV7-6
D gene: .
J gene: TRBJ1-1
CDR3 length: 15
clone size: many
CDR3 DNA: TGTGCCAGCAGCATCACTAGCATCGTAAACACTGAAGCTTTCTTT
CDR3 protein: CASSITSIVNTEAFF

V gene: TRBV12-3/TRBV12-4
D gene: TRBD1
J gene: TRBJ1-1
CDR3 length: 15
clone size: .
CDR3 DNA: TGTGCCAGCACCCCGACGCCAGGGGGAGGAACTGAAGCTTTCTTT
CDR3 protein: CASTPTPGGGTEAFF

V gene: TRBV27
D gene: .
J gene: TRBJ2-3
CDR3 length: 13
clone size: .
CDR3 DNA: TGTGCCAGCAGTTTTTACTTCACAGATACGCAGTATTTT
CDR3 protein: CASSFYFTDTQYF

V gene: TRBV2
D gene: .
J gene: TRBJ1-1
CDR3 length: 14
clone size: .
CDR3 DNA: TGTGCCAGCAGCGCCGCAGGGAGGAACACTGAAGCTTTCTTT
CDR3 protein: CASSAAGRNTEAFF

V gene: TRBV4-1
D gene: .
J gene: TRBJ1-1
CDR3 length: 14
clone size: .
CDR3 DNA: TGCGCCAGCAGCCGCTGGCTAGGAGACACTGAAGCTTTCTTT
CDR3 protein: CASSRWLGDTEAFF

V gene: TRBV6-1
D gene: .
J gene: TRBJ2-7
CDR3 length: 15
clone size: .
CDR3 DNA: TGTGCCAGCAGTGATCGGACCGCTAGCTCCTACGAGCAGTACTTC
CDR3 protein: CASSDRTASSYEQYF

V gene: TRBV4-3
D gene: TRBD1
J gene: TRBJ1-2
CDR3 length: 14
clone size: .
CDR3 DNA: TGCGCCAGCAGCCACCCAACGGGGACAGGAGGCTACACCTTC
CDR3 protein: CASSHPTGTGGYTF

V gene: TRBV18
D gene: .
J gene: TRBJ1-2
CDR3 length: 15
clone size: once
CDR3 DNA: TGTGCCAGCTCATACTCCGGGTCGTCGCTTTATGGCTACACCTTC
CDR3 protein: CASSYSGSSLYGYTF

V gene: TRBV2
D gene: .
J gene: TRBJ2-3
CDR3 length: 14
clone size: once
CDR3 DNA: TGTGCCAGCCGTCGGCAGCGGGGCACAGATACGCAGTATTTT
CDR3 protein: CASRRQRGTDTQYF

V gene: TRBV7-8
D gene: .
J gene: TRBJ1-2
CDR3 length: 13
clone size: many
CDR3 DNA: TGTGCCAGCAGCTTAAGGCCAGTCTATGGCTACACCTTC
CDR3 protein: CASSLRPVYGYTF

V gene: TRBV5-8
D gene: TRBD1
J gene: TRBJ2-7
CDR3 length: 15
clone size: few
CDR3 DNA: TGTGCCAGCAGCTTTGTATCGGACAGGGGCTACGAGCAGTACTTC
CDR3 protein: CASSFVSDRGYEQYF

V gene: TRBV20-1
D gene: .
J gene: TRBJ1-2
CDR3 length: 11
clone size: few
CDR3 DNA: TGCAGTGCTAGGGGGGGCTATGGCTACACCTTC
CDR3 protein: CSARGGYGYTF

V gene: TRBV5-6
D gene: .
J gene: TRBJ1-2
CDR3 length: 16
clone size: .
CDR3 DNA: TGTGCCAGCAGCCAGAGCTACAGGAGCGCAGGTCATGGCTACACCTTC
CDR3 protein: CASSQSYRSAGHGYTF

V gene: TRBV7-2
D gene: .
J gene: TRBJ2-1
CDR3 length: 14
clone size: many
CDR3 DNA: TGTGCCAGCAGCTCTTTCACTGCCTACAATGAGCAGTTCTTC
CDR3 protein: CASSSFTAYNEQFF

V gene: TRBV19
D gene: TRBD2
J gene: TRBJ2-1
CDR3 length: 13
clone size: .
CDR3 DNA: TGTGCCAGTAATGAAGGGAGGGACAATGAGCAGTTCTTC
CDR3 protein: CASNEGRDNEQFF

V gene: TRBV13
D gene: .
J gene: TRBJ1-1
CDR3 length: 14
clone size: .
CDR3 DNA: TGTGCCAGCGGACGGGACAAAGCGAACACTGAAGCTTTCTTT
CDR3 protein: CASGRDKANTEAFF

V gene: TRBV6-2/TRBV6-3
D gene: TRBD1
J gene: TRBJ2-1
CDR3 length: 16
clone size: .
CDR3 DNA: TGTGCCAGCAGTTCCCGACAGGGTAGGTTGTACAATGAGCAGTTCTTC
CDR3 protein: CASSSRQGRLYNEQFF

V gene: TRBV19
D gene: .
J gene: TRBJ1-5
CDR3 length: 15
clone size: .
CDR3 DNA: TGTGCCAGTAGTATATGGGGAATTAGCAATCAGCCCCAGCATTTT
CDR3 protein: CASSIWGISNQPQHF

V gene: TRBV6-1
D gene: .
J gene: TRBJ2-7
CDR3 length: 15
clone size: many
CDR3 DNA: TGTGCCAGCAGTGAAGAGGCAGGAGATCTTTACGAGCAGTACTTC
CDR3 protein: CASSEEAGDLYEQYF

V gene: TRBV7-9
D gene: .
J gene: TRBJ2-2
CDR3 length: 15
clone size: .
CDR3 DNA: TGTGCCAGCAGCTTAGGTCAACAGCTCACCGGGGAGCTGTTTTTT
CDR3 protein: CASSLGQQLTGELFF

V gene: TRBV7-6
D gene: TRBD2
J gene: TRBJ2-1
CDR3 length: 15
clone size: .
CDR3 DNA: TGTGCCAGCAGCTCGAGCGGGGGGGGCGGCAATGAGCAGTTCTTC
CDR3 protein: CASSSSGGGGNEQFF